Below are 28 T cell receptor beta chains sequenced from a single sample in a study of STAT5B mutations in CD4+ large granular lymphocyte leukemia. The repertoire was sequenced with immunoSEQ multiplex PCR; TCRdb's copy has only in-frame clones and lacks some. Of under 40,000 clones in the sample, roughly 70% were seen once. The sequenced material came from CD4+ T cells from blood buffy coats. The source is a human donor in good health.

The chain carries TRBV7-8 and TRBJ1-2; D unresolved. Trimming took 1 base from V and 0 from J, leaving 6 bases between them. Germline CDR1 and CDR2: SGHVS and FQNEAQ. This CDR3 contains 14 residues. The CDR3 bases are TGTGCCAGCAGCTTAGGACACTCTAACTATGGCTACACCTTC. This encodes CASSLGHSNYGYTF.

The chain recombines TRBV9 with TRBJ2-7; possibly TRBD1 for D (5 bases). Germline V gene lookup returns CDR1 SGDLS and CDR2 YYNGEE. The CDR3 has 16 residues. Between the trimmed V and J ends, which lost 1 base and 5 bases, there was a span of 19 bases. The CDR3 DNA is TGTGCCAGCAGCGTATGGGGTCAGGAAGGGGTCGACGAGCAGTACTTC. Its translation is CASSVWGQEGVDEQYF.

V gene TRBV5-1 combines with J gene TRBJ2-1; 7 nucleotides agree with TRBD2. Germline values: CDR1 SGHRS, CDR2 YFSETQ. The CDR3 totals 13 residues. V shed 1 base, J shed 15 bases, and the junction held 10 bases outside the gene matches. This CDR3 is CASSLSGLGFRFF. The CDR3 DNA sequence: TGCGCCAGCAGCTTGTCCGGACTAGGTTTTAGGTTCTTC.

V gene TRBV9 combines with J gene TRBJ1-1; TRBD1 matches 7 bases. Losses at the gene ends were 6 bases for V and 6 bases for J; bases not matched to a gene: 14. The CDR3 runs to 15 residues. Germline values: CDR1 SGDLS, CDR2 YYNGEE. The CDR3 DNA reads as TGTGCCAGCAACCGGGGGGGGGAACAGGGGTCTGAAGCTTTCTTT. This gives the protein CASNRGGEQGSEAFF.

V usage is TRBV4-2 and J usage is TRBJ2-3; TRBD2 matches 12 bases. The CDR3 runs to 20 residues. CDR1 and CDR2 from the germline V gene are LGHNA and YNFKEQ. Losses at the gene ends were 0 bases for V and 5 bases for J; bases not matched to a gene: 15. DNA for the CDR3: TGTGCCAGCAGCCAAGAAATTGGGGCGGGTCTAGCGGGGGGGTTAGATACGCAGTATTTT. Amino acid sequence: CASSQEIGAGLAGGLDTQYF.

CDR3 amino acids: CASTLTGSTNEKLFF. The CDR3 nucleotides are TGTGCCAGCACCCTTACGGGATCAACTAATGAAAAACTGTTTTTT. The chain couples TRBV6-5 to TRBJ1-4; D is unresolved. The length of the CDR3 is 15 residues. V was cut by 7 bases and J by 0 bases, with 12 bases left in between. CDR1 is MNHEY and CDR2 is SVGAGI in the germline V gene.

The rearrangement uses TRBV15 and TRBJ2-1, with TRBD2 matching over 8 bases. Trimming at V came to 0 bases and at J to 8 bases, leaving 3 bases not matched to a gene. This CDR3 is built from 14 residues. Germline CDR1 LNHNV, CDR2 YYDKDF (reference sequence). In DNA form, the CDR3 reads TGTGCCACCAGCAGAGAGACTAGCGCATATGAGCAGTTCTTC. Translated: CATSRETSAYEQFF.

The CDR3 DNA is TGTGCCAGCAGTGAACCCCTAGCCGCGATGTACTTC. It is translated as CASSEPLAAMYF. The rearrangement uses TRBV6-1 and TRBJ2-7; TRBD2 is a possible D gene (5 bases). The V end was cut by 2 bases, the J end by 12 bases, with 14 bases between. CDR3 size: 12 residues. From germline, CDR1 is MNHNS and CDR2 SASEGT.

The rearrangement links TRBV18 to TRBJ1-5, with no clear D. The CDR3 has 14 residues. V lost 2 bases to trimming and J lost 6 bases, with 11 bases between them. CDR1 and CDR2 from the germline V gene are KGHSH and LQKENI. The CDR3 sequence is CASSPADSIQPQHF. The CDR3 DNA reads TGTGCCAGCTCACCAGCGGACTCAATTCAGCCCCAGCATTTT.

V is TRBV7-3 and J is TRBJ2-1; 9 positions match TRBD1. Germline V gene sequence: CDR1 SGHTA, CDR2 FQGTGA. The J segment lost 2 bases and the V segment lost 5 bases, leaving 7 bases of the junction unmatched. The CDR3 totals 16 residues. This CDR3 reads CASSESGTGPYNEQFF. The DNA for the CDR3 is TGTGCCAGCAGCGAATCCGGGACAGGGCCCTACAATGAGCAGTTCTTC.

This chain connects TRBV6-1 to TRBJ1-2, with D possibly being TRBD1 (5 bases). This CDR3 has 12 amino acids. Germline V CDR1 and CDR2: MNHNS, SASEGT. Trimming cost V 4 bases and J 11 bases, with 14 bases left between them. The CDR3, as DNA: TGTGCCAGCAGTGCGGGACCGCCGCGGTACACCTTC. Translating gives CASSAGPPRYTF.

The rearrangement joins TRBV10-3 to TRBJ2-1, with TRBD2 matching over 13 bases. Looked up from germline, CDR1 is ENHRY and CDR2 is SYGVKD. Trimming cost V 6 bases and J 5 bases; bases outside gene matches: 4. The CDR3 is 15 residues long. The CDR3: CAISLGTSGDNEQFF. CDR3 DNA: TGTGCCATCAGCCTCGGGACTAGCGGGGACAATGAGCAGTTCTTC.

The genes are TRBV12-5 and TRBJ1-3; tentatively, D is TRBD1 (5 bases). The V gene lost 0 bases and the J gene lost 8 bases, with 14 bases spanning the gap. This CDR3 comprises 15 residues. Germline-derived CDR1 and CDR2 are LGHNT and FRNRAP. The CDR3, as DNA: TGTGCTAGTGGTTTGGTCGGGGGGGAAAGGGACACCATATATTTT. Translated: CASGLVGGERDTIYF. Looking up the rest from reference TRBV12-5 and TRBJ1-3 gives the full variable domain: DARVTQTPRHKVTEMGQEVTMRCQPILGHNTVFWYRQTMMQGLELLAYFRNRAPLDDSGMPKDRFSAEMPDATLATLKIQPSEPRDSAVYFCASGLVGGERDTIYFGEGSWLTVV.

The rearrangement links TRBV27 to TRBJ2-5; D ambiguous. The CDR3 consists of 14 residues. Per germline, CDR1 MNHEY and CDR2 SMNVEV (reference sequence). The ends were cut back, 6 bases at V and 4 bases at J, with 15 bases in the middle. The DNA for the CDR3 is TGTGCCAGCAGACTGTCGGGTGGTAGAGAGACCCAGTACTTC. It yields the protein CASRLSGGRETQYF.

V gene TRBV5-5 combines with J gene TRBJ1-2, with TRBD1 as a possible D gene (6 bases). Germline values: CDR1 SGHKS, CDR2 YYEKEE (reference sequence). There are 15 residues in the CDR3. V was pared by 5 bases and J by 2 bases, with 16 bases between. The CDR3 nucleotides are TGTGCCAGCAGTTCGGACAGCCGGTCGAACTATGGCTACACCTTC. Amino acids: CASSSDSRSNYGYTF.

The gene calls are TRBV28 and TRBJ1-5; D gene ambiguous. CDR1 MDHEN and CDR2 SYDVKM come from the germline V gene. CDR3 length: 12 residues. V was clipped by 2 bases and J by 6 bases, with 5 bases between them. The CDR3 loop reads CASSLRVQPQHF. In nucleotides, the CDR3 is TGTGCCAGCAGTTTACGAGTTCAGCCCCAGCATTTT.

This chain joins TRBV5-1 and TRBJ2-7, with 7 bases matching TRBD1. Germline loops: CDR1 SGHRS, CDR2 YFSETQ. The CDR3 length is 16 residues. Unmatched junction bases numbered 8, after V lost 0 bases and J lost 2 bases. The CDR3 nucleotides are TGCGCCAGCAGCTTGGGCGACAGGGTGACCCCCTACGAGCAGTACTTC. It encodes CASSLGDRVTPYEQYF.

The rearrangement uses TRBV28 and TRBJ1-5; the D gene is possibly TRBD1 (5 bases). Deletions cut 10 bases from V and 2 bases from J, with 15 bases between. The CDR3 has 14 residues. CDR1 is MDHEN, CDR2 SYDVKM, per germline. CDR3 bases: TGTGCCACACTTCCACGGGGGGGCAATCAGCCCCAGCATTTT. Translating gives CATLPRGGNQPQHF. The full variable domain, with the rest looked up from reference TRBV28 and TRBJ1-5, is DVKVTQSSRYLVKRTGEKVFLECVQDMDHENMFWYRQDPGLGLRLIYFSYDVKMKEKGDIPEGYSVSREKKERFSLILESASTNQTSMYLCATLPRGGNQPQHFGDGTRLSIL.

The rearrangement links TRBV5-5 to TRBJ1-5; 7 bases line up with TRBD1. The germline CDR1 and CDR2 sequences are SGHKS and YYEKEE (reference sequence). This CDR3 spans 14 amino acids. V trimming: 4 bases; J trimming: 5 bases; junction bases outside the gene matches: 6. CDR3 nucleotide sequence: TGTGCCAGCAGCCTCGGCGACAGGGATCAGCCCCAGCATTTT. This gives the protein CASSLGDRDQPQHF. Based on the CDR3 plus reference TRBV5-5 and TRBJ1-5, the full variable domain is DAGVTQSPTHLIKTRGQQVTLRCSPISGHKSVSWYQQVLGQGPQFIFQYYEKEERGRGNFPDRFSARQFPNYSSELNVNALLLGDSALYLCASSLGDRDQPQHFGDGTRLSIL.

V gene TRBV6-1 combines with J gene TRBJ1-1, with 8 bases lining up with TRBD1. Trimming cost V 0 bases and J 8 bases; bases outside gene matches: 11. The CDR3 runs 16 residues. Per germline, CDR1 MNHNS and CDR2 SASEGT. The CDR3 loop reads CASSEAGGRGRWEAFF. CDR3 nucleotides: TGTGCCAGCAGTGAAGCGGGGGGCAGGGGGCGTTGGGAAGCTTTCTTT.

The CDR3: CASSLVPTNEKLFF. The CDR3 DNA sequence: TGTGCCAGCAGTTTAGTCCCAACTAATGAAAAACTGTTTTTT. The rearrangement uses TRBV27 and TRBJ1-4; D is uncertain. Germline V lookup: CDR1 MNHEY, CDR2 SMNVEV (reference sequence). This CDR3 spans 14 amino acids. Trimming took off 2 bases at V and 0 bases at J, with 4 bases between the two ends.

The chain has TRBV7-9 and TRBJ2-3; tentative D call: TRBD1 (5 bases). The germline V gene has CDR1 SEHNR and CDR2 FQNEAQ (reference sequence). The CDR3 totals 14 residues. The V gene lost 4 bases and the J gene lost 0 bases, with 8 bases spanning the gap. The CDR3, as DNA: TGTGCCAGCAGCTCCGACAGTAGCACAGATACGCAGTATTTT. This translates into CASSSDSSTDTQYF.

The chain couples TRBV7-3 to TRBJ1-3; D may be TRBD1 (5 bases). Between the trimmed V and J ends, which lost 5 bases and 0 bases, there was a span of 8 bases. Germline loops: CDR1 SGHTA, CDR2 FQGTGA. This CDR3 region has 14 residues. CDR3 amino acids: CASSDDSSGNTIYF. CDR3 nucleotide sequence: TGTGCCAGCAGCGACGACAGCTCTGGAAACACCATATATTTT.

V gene TRBV5-5 combines with J gene TRBJ1-1, with D possibly being TRBD1 (6 bases). Trimming pared 0 bases from V and 7 bases from J, leaving 13 bases between. CDR1 is SGHKS and CDR2 is YYEKEE in the germline V gene (reference sequence). The CDR3 sequence is 14 residues long. The CDR3 spells CASSLAGVGVEAFF. The DNA of the CDR3 is TGTGCCAGCAGCTTGGCAGGGGTGGGGGTTGAAGCTTTCTTT.

Judged by abundance, this clone is medium-sized (0.01 to 0.1%). The chain combines TRBV4-2 with TRBJ2-2; the D gene could be TRBD1 or TRBD2 (6 bases each). V lost 0 bases, J lost 6 bases, and 14 bases lay in between. This CDR3 is 16 amino acids long. Germline-derived CDR1 and CDR2 are LGHNA and YNFKEQ. CDR3 protein: CASSQDVGGGAGELFF. CDR3 nucleotides: TGTGCCAGCAGCCAAGATGTGGGGGGCGGTGCCGGGGAGCTGTTTTTT.

The rearrangement links TRBV5-1 to TRBJ2-3; maybe TRBD1 (6 bases). V dropped 1 base and J dropped 2 bases, with 11 bases sitting between them. The germline V gene encodes CDR1 SGHRS and CDR2 YFSETQ. The CDR3 length is 15 residues. The CDR3 here is CASSLQGPATDTQYF. For the CDR3, the DNA is TGCGCCAGCAGCTTGCAGGGGCCGGCCACAGATACGCAGTATTTT.

The genes are TRBV6-5 and TRBJ2-3, with 8 bases fitting TRBD2. V lost 0 bases to trimming and J lost 8 bases; unmatched junction nucleotides: 7. Per germline, CDR1 MNHEY and CDR2 SVGAGI. This CDR3 has 15 amino acids. CDR3 sequence: CASSYSGGGRPTQYF. The CDR3 nucleotides are TGTGCCAGCAGTTACTCGGGCGGGGGGCGGCCTACGCAGTATTTT.

This sequence joins TRBV9 and TRBJ1-1; 7 bases are a match to TRBD1. The J segment lost 5 bases and the V segment lost 2 bases, leaving 6 bases of the junction unmatched. The CDR3 consists of 14 residues. Germline CDR1 SGDLS, CDR2 YYNGEE. For the CDR3, the DNA is TGTGCCAGCAGCGTTCAGGGGGTAGGGACTGAAGCTTTCTTT. It specifies CASSVQGVGTEAFF.